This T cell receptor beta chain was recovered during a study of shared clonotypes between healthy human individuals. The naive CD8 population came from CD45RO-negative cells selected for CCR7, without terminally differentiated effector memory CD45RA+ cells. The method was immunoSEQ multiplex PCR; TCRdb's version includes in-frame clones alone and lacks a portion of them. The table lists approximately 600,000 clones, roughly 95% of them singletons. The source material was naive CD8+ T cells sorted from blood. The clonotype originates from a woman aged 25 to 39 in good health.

CDR3 amino acids: CAWSRGEGLQDEQYF. In DNA form, the CDR3 reads TGTGCCTGGAGCAGGGGGGAGGGCCTTCAAGACGAGCAGTACTTC. The J gene is TRBJ2-7, the V gene TRBV30, with D possibly being TRBD1 or TRBD2 (7 bases each). This CDR3 contains 15 residues. V was cut by 3 bases and J by 5 bases, with 20 bases left in between. Germline-derived CDR1 and CDR2 are GTSNPN and SVGIG (reference sequence).